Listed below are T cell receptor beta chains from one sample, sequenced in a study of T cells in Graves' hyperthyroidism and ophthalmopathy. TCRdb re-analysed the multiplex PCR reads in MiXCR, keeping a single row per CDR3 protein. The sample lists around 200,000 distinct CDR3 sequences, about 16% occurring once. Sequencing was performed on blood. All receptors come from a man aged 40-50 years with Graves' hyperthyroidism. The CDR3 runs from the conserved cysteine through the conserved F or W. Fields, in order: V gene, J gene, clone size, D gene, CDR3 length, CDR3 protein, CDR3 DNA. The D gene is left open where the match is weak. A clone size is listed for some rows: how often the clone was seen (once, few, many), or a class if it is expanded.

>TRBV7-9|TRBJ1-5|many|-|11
CASSLPRPQHF
TGTGCCAGCAGCCTCCCAAGGCCCCAGCATTTT
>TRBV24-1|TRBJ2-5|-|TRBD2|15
CATSKIGGAGETQYF
TGTGCCACCAGTAAAATCGGGGGGGCCGGAGAGACCCAGTACTTC
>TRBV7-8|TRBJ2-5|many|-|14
CASSLVPIGETQYF
TGTGCCAGCAGCTTAGTGCCCATAGGCGAGACCCAGTACTTC
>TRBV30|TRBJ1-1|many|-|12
CAWSVRSAEAFF
TGTGCCTGGAGTGTTCGCTCCGCTGAAGCTTTCTTT
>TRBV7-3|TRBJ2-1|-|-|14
CASSIGTQHNEQFF
TGTGCCAGCAGCATCGGGACGCAGCACAATGAGCAGTTCTTC
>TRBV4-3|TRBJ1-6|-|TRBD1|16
CASSQAARDSNPPLHF
TGCGCCAGCAGCCAAGCCGCACGGGACAGTAATCCACCCCTCCACTTT
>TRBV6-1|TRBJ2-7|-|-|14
CASLPGQYPYEQYF
TGTGCCAGCCTGCCTGGACAGTATCCCTACGAGCAGTACTTC
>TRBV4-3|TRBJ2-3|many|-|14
CASSQETEMGTQYF
TGCGCCAGCAGCCAAGAAACGGAAATGGGTACGCAGTATTTT
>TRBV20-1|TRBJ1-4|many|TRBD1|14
CSARVQGAGEKLFF
TGCAGTGCTAGAGTCCAGGGGGCGGGTGAAAAACTGTTTTTT
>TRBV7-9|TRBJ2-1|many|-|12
CASSPTGFEQFF
TGTGCCAGCAGTCCCACGGGGTTTGAGCAGTTCTTC
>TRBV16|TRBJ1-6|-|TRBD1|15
CASRQGDRQNSPLHF
TGTGCCAGCAGGCAAGGGGACAGGCAGAATTCACCCCTCCACTTT
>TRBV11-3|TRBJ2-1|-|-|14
CASSPHSGTDEQFF
TGTGCCAGCAGTCCCCATAGCGGAACAGATGAGCAGTTCTTC
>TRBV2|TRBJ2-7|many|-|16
CASSVHGLKKTDEQYF
TGTGCCAGCAGTGTTCATGGACTAAAGAAGACCGACGAGCAGTACTTC
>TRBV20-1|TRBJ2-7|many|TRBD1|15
CSASKGQASIYEQYF
TGCAGTGCTAGTAAGGGACAGGCTTCAATCTACGAGCAGTACTTC
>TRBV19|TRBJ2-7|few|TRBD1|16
CASSLGQGASSYEQYF
TGTGCCAGTAGTCTCGGACAGGGGGCGAGTTCGTACGAGCAGTACTTC
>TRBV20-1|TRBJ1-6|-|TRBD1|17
CSAPGGIQGALGSPLHF
TGCAGTGCACCTGGCGGGATTCAGGGGGCTCTAGGGTCACCCCTCCACTTT
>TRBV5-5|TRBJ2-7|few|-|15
CASSFYRDGGWEQYF
TGTGCCAGCAGCTTTTACCGGGATGGAGGATGGGAGCAGTACTTC
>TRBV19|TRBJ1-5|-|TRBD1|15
CASSAGQGVNQPQHF
TGTGCCAGTAGTGCCGGACAGGGGGTGAATCAGCCCCAGCATTTT
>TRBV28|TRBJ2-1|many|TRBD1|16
CASTTGQGASYNEQFF
TGTGCCAGCACCACCGGACAGGGGGCTTCCTACAATGAGCAGTTCTTC
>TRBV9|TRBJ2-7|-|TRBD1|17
CASSSRDRVYPAYEQYF
TGTGCCAGCAGCTCCCGGGACAGAGTATATCCTGCCTACGAGCAGTACTTC
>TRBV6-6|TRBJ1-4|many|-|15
CASSYARSAGEKLFF
TGTGCCAGCAGTTACGCTAGGAGCGCAGGCGAAAAACTGTTTTTT
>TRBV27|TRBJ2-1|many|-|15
CASRLRGAEGNEQFF
TGTGCCAGCAGACTGAGGGGGGCGGAGGGCAATGAGCAGTTCTTC
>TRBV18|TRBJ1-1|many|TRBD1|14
CASSPQGAQTEAFF
TGTGCCAGCTCACCCCAGGGGGCTCAAACTGAAGCTTTCTTT
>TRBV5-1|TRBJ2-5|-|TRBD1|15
CASSPGTGRGETQYF
TGCGCCAGCAGCCCCGGGACAGGAAGAGGGGAGACCCAGTACTTC
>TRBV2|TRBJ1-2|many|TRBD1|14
CASLPGQGLYGYTF
TGTGCCAGCCTCCCGGGACAGGGGTTATATGGCTACACCTTC
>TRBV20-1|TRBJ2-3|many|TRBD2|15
CSATTSGGNTDTQYF
TGCAGTGCTACTACTAGCGGGGGAAACACAGATACGCAGTATTTT
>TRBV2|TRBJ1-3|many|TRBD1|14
CASSGQASGNTIYF
TGTGCCAGCAGCGGACAGGCCTCTGGAAACACCATATATTTT
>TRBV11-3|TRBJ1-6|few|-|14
CASSGESRNSPLHF
TGTGCCAGCAGCGGCGAGTCGAGAAATTCACCCCTCCACTTT
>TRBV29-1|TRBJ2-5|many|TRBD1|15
CSVGQGGIQVGTQYF
TGCAGCGTGGGACAGGGCGGCATTCAAGTCGGGACCCAGTACTTC
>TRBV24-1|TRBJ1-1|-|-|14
CATSDSRLNTEAFF
TGTGCCACCAGTGATTCAAGACTAAACACTGAAGCTTTCTTT
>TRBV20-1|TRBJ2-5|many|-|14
CSASGLRRVETQYF
TGCAGTGCTTCGGGACTCAGGAGGGTAGAGACCCAGTACTTC
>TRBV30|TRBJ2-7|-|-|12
CAWGVGHSEQYF
TGTGCCTGGGGGGTTGGACATTCCGAGCAGTACTTC
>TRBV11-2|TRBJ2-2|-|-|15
CASSLTRPNTGELFF
TGTGCCAGCAGCTTGACAAGACCGAACACCGGGGAGCTGTTTTTT
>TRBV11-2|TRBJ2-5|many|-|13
CASSLNREETQYF
TGTGCCAGCAGCCTAAACAGGGAAGAGACCCAGTACTTC
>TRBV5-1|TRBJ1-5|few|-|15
CASSRDPGSNQPQHF
TGCGCCAGCAGCAGGGACCCGGGGAGCAATCAGCCCCAGCATTTT
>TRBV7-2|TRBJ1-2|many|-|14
CASSLGGQSGGYTF
TGTGCCAGCAGCTTAGGCGGACAGAGTGGCGGCTACACCTTC
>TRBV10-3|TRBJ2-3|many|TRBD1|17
CAISVALMTGSTDTQYF
TGTGCCATCAGTGTCGCGCTGATGACAGGGAGTACAGATACGCAGTATTTT
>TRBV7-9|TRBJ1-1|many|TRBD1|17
CASSPFERTGGRTEAFF
TGTGCCAGCAGCCCTTTCGAGAGGACAGGGGGACGGACTGAAGCTTTCTTT
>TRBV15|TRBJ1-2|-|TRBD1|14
CATSRDTTGVGYTF
TGTGCCACCAGCAGAGATACCACAGGGGTCGGCTACACCTTC
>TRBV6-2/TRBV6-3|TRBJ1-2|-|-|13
CASTGTLVQGYTF
TGTGCCAGCACCGGGACACTTGTTCAGGGCTACACCTTC
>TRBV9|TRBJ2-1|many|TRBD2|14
CASSLASGELEQFF
TGTGCCAGCAGCTTGGCTAGCGGGGAACTAGAGCAGTTCTTC
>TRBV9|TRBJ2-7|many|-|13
CASSVESDSEQYF
TGTGCCAGCAGCGTAGAATCGGATTCCGAGCAGTACTTC
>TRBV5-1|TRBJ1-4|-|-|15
CASSSEGRLVEKLFF
TGTGCCAGCAGCTCGGAAGGTCGACTGGTTGAAAAACTGTTTTTT
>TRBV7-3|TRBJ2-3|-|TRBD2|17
CASSRRGIAGGQDTQYF
TGTGCCAGCAGCCGACGCGGGATAGCGGGGGGGCAAGATACGCAGTATTTT
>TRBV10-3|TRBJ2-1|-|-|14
CAISESTGINEQFF
TGTGCCATCAGTGAGAGCACAGGAATCAATGAGCAGTTCTTC
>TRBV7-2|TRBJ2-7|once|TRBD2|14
CASSLTSGGLEQYF
TGTGCCAGCAGCTTAACTTCGGGAGGACTCGAGCAGTACTTC
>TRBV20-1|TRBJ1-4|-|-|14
CSARSPGGREKLFF
TGCAGTGCCCGATCACCGGGGGGGCGTGAAAAACTGTTTTTT
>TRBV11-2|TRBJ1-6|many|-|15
CASSFTWGADSPLHF
TGTGCCAGCAGCTTCACATGGGGGGCCGATTCACCCCTCCACTTT
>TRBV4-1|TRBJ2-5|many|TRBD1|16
CASSYRDRGNFGTQYF
TGCGCCAGCAGCTACCGGGACAGGGGTAATTTTGGGACCCAGTACTTC
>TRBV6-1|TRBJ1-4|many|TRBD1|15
CASSTRQGLAEKLFF
TGTGCCAGCAGTACCCGACAGGGATTAGCTGAAAAACTGTTTTTT
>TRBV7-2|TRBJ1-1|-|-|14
CASSLGRSNTEAFF
TGTGCCAGCAGCCTCGGACGGTCAAACACTGAAGCTTTCTTT
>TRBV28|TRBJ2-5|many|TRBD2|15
CASSRAGGRQETQYF
TGTGCCAGCAGCCGTGCGGGGGGGCGGCAAGAGACCCAGTACTTC
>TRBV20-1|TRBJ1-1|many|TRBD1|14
CSAGRQGKNTEAFF
TGCAGTGCTGGGAGACAGGGCAAGAACACTGAAGCTTTCTTT
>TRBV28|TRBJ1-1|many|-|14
CASSDRGDGTEAFF
TGTGCCAGCAGTGACCGAGGGGATGGGACTGAAGCTTTCTTT
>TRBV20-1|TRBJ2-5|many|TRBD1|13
CSAEDRGQETQYF
TGCAGTGCTGAGGACAGGGGTCAAGAGACCCAGTACTTC
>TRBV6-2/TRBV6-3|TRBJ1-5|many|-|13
CASTDGYNQPQHF
TGTGCCAGCACCGACGGCTACAATCAGCCCCAGCATTTT
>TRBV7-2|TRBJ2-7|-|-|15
CASSWVPGHIYEQYF
TGTGCCAGCAGCTGGGTCCCGGGACATATCTACGAGCAGTACTTC
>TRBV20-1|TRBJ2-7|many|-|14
CSAQEGADSYEQYF
TGCAGTGCTCAGGAGGGGGCGGACTCCTACGAGCAGTACTTC
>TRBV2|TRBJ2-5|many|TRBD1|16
CASSRGQGPYQETQYF
TGTGCCAGCAGTCGGGGACAGGGACCGTACCAAGAGACCCAGTACTTC